One T cell receptor (beta chain) is described in this entry. The antigen is not known. The CDR3 runs to 17 residues. Germline CDR1 reads SGHRS; CDR2 reads YFSETQ. The V end lost 4 bases, the J end lost 3 bases, and 20 bases lay between the germline ends. The data are from a study of blood T cells in healthy people across ages. Across the study: Through template switching, about one barcoded beta molecule was captured per two T cells, as measured in model experiments.

Study-level findings and limits: Aged donors had fewer naive CD4+ cells and lower diversity than long-lived donors.

A J-beta primer mix and a sample-barcoded 5' primer were used in a second PCR of about 6 to 12 cycles. One entry per CDR3 protein results from TCRdb running MiXCR on the 5' RACE reads. The sample includes some 780,000 distinct CDR3 sequences, about 56% of them seen just once. The chain is built from TRBV5-1 and TRBJ1-5; possibly TRBD1 for D (5 bases). The receptor was isolated from a man aged 40-49 years in good health. The sequenced sample was blood. The CDR3 loop reads CASSPDTPDIPNQPQHF. The CDR3 DNA reads as TGCGCCAGCAGCCCGGACACCCCTGACATTCCCAATCAGCCCCAGCATTTT.